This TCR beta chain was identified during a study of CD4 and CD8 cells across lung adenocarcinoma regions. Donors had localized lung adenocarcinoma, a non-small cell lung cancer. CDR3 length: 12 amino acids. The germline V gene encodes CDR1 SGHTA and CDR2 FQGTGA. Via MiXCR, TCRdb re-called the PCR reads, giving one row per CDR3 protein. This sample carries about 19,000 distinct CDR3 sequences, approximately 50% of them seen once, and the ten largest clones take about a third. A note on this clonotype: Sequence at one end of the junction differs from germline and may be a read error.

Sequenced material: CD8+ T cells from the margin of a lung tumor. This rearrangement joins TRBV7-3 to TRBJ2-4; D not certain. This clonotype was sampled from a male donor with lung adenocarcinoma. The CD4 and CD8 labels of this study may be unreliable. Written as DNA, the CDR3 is TGTGCGAGCAGCTTAACCAAAAATATTCAGTACTTC. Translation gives CASSLTKNIQYF.